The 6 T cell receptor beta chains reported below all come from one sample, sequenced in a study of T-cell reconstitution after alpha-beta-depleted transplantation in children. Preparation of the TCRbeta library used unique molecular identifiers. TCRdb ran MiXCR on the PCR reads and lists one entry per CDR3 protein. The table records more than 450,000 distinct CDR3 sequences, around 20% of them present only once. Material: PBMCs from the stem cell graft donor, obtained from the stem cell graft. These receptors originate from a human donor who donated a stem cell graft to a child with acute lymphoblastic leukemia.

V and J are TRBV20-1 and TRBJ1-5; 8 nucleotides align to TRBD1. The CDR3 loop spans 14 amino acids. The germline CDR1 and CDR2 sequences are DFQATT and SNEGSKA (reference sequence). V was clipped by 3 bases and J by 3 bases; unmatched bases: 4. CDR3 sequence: CSASPGGFNQPQHF. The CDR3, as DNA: TGCAGTGCTAGTCCAGGGGGCTTCAATCAGCCCCAGCATTTT.

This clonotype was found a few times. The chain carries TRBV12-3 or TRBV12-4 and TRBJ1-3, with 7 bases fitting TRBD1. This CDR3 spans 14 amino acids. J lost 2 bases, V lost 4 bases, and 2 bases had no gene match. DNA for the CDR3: TGTGCCAGCAGTTCGACAGGGCCTGGAAACACCATATATTTT. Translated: CASSSTGPGNTIYF.

The CDR3 nucleotides are TGTGCCAGCAGTTGGTGGACTAGCGGGGGCTACGAGCAGTACTTC. This sequence encodes CASSWWTSGGYEQYF. The genes are TRBV27 and TRBJ2-7; 13 nucleotides agree with TRBD2. The CDR3 spans 15 residues. CDR1 is MNHEY and CDR2 is SMNVEV in the germline V gene (reference sequence). Trimming cost V 4 bases and J 3 bases; bases outside gene matches: 3.

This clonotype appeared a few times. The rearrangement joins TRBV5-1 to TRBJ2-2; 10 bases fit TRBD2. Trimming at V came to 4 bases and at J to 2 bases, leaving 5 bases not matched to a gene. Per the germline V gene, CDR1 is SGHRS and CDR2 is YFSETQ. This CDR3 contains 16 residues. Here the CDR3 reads CASSSTSGVNTGELFF. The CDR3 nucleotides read TGCGCCAGCAGCAGTACTAGCGGGGTCAACACCGGGGAGCTGTTTTTT.

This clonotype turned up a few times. This CDR3 reads CASGIAVSYEQYF. CDR3 nucleotide sequence: TGTGCCAGCGGAATAGCGGTAAGCTACGAGCAGTACTTC. The chain joins TRBV12-3 or TRBV12-4 to TRBJ2-7; D is possibly TRBD2 (6 bases). This CDR3 region has 13 residues. Trimming took off 8 bases at V and 3 bases at J, with 14 bases between the two ends.

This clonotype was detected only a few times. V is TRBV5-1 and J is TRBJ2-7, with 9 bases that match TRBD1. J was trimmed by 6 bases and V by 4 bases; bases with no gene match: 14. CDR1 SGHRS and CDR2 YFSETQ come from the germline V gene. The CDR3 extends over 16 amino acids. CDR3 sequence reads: CASSPRATGGSVEQYF. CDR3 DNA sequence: TGCGCCAGCAGCCCGAGGGCCACAGGGGGCTCGGTCGAGCAGTACTTC.